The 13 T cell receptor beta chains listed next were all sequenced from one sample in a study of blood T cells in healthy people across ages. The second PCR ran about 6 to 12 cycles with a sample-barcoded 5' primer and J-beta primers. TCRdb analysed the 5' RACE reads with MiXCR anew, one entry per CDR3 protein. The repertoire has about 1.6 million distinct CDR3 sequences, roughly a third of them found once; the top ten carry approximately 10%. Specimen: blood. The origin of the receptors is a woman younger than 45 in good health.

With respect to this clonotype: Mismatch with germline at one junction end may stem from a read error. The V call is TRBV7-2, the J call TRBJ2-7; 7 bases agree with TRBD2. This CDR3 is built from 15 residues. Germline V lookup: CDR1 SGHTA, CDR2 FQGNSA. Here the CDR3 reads CASSLGGRAFYGQYF. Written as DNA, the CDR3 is TGTGCCAGCAGCCTCGGGGGGAGGGCCTTCTACGGGCAGTACTTC.

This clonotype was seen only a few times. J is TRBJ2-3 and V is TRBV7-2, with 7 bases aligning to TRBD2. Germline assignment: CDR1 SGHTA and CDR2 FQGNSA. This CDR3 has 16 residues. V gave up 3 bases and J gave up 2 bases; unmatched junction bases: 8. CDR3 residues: CASSLSSGLNTDTQYF. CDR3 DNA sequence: TGTGCCAGCAGCTTGTCTAGCGGCCTTAACACAGATACGCAGTATTTT.

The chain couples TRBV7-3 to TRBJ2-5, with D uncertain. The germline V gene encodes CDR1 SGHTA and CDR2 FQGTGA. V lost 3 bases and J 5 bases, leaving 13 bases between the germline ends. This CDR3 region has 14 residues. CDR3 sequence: CASSFKSPPETQYF. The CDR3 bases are TGTGCCAGCAGCTTTAAGTCCCCTCCGGAGACCCAGTACTTC.

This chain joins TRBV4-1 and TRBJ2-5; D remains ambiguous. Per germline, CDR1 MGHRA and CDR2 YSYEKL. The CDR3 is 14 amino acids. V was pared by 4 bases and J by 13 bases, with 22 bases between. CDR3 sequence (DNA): TGCGCCAGCAGCCCAGAGGCCACAGTTACCCGAGGGTACTTC. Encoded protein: CASSPEATVTRGYF.

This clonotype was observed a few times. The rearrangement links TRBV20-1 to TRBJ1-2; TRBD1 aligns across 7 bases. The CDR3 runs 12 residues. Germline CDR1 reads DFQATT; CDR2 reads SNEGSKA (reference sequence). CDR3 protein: CSFFTGVYGYTF. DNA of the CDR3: TGCAGCTTTTTTACAGGGGTCTATGGCTACACCTTC.

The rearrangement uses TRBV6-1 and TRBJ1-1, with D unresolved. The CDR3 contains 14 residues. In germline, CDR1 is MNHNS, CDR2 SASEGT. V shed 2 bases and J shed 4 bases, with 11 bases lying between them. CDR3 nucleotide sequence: TGTGCCAGCAGTGAATCCGCGGGTATCACTGAAGCTTTCTTT. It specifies CASSESAGITEAFF.

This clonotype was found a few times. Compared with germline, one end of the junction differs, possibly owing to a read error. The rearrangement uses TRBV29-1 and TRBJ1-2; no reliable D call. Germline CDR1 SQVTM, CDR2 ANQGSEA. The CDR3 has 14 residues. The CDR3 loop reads CSVENSADNYGHTF. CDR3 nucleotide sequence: TGCAGCGTTGAGAATTCGGCAGATAACTATGGCCACACCTTC.

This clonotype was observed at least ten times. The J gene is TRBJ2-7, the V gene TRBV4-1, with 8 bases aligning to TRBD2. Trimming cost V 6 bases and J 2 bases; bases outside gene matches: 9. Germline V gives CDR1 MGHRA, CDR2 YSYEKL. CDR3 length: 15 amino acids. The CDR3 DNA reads TGCGCCAGCAGGTCCACTAGCGGTCCGACCTACGAGCAGTACTTC. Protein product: CASRSTSGPTYEQYF.

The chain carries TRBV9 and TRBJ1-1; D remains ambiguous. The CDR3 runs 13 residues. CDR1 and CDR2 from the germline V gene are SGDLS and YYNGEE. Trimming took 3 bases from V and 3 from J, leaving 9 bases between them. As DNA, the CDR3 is TGTGCCAGCAGCGCCCGTTCTTACACTGAAGCTTTCTTT. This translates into CASSARSYTEAFF.

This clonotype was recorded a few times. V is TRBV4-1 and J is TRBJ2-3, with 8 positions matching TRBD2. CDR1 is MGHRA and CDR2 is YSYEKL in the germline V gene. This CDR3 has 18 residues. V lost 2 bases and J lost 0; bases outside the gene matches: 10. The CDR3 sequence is CASSQTTGGRGSTDTQYF. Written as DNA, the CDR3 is TGCGCCAGCAGCCAAACCACGGGGGGGCGGGGAAGCACAGATACGCAGTATTTT.

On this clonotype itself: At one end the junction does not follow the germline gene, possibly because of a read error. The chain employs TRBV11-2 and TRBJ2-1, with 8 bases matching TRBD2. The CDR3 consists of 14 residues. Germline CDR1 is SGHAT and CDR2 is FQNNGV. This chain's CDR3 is CASSLEGTRSEQFF. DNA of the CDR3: TGCGCCAGCAGCTTAGAGGGGACTAGATCTGAGCAGTTCTTC.

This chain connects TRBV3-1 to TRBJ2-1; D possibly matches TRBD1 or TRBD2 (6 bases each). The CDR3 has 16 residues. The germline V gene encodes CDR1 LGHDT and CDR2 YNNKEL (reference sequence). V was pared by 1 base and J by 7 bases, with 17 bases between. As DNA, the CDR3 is TGTGCCAGCAGCCAAGTCGGTGGGGGGCGGCTGAATGAGCAGTTCTTC. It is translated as CASSQVGGGRLNEQFF.

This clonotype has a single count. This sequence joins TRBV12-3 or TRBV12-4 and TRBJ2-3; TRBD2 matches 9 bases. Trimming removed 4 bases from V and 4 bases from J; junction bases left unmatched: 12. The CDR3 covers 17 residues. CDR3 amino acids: CASSSLKVAGVADTQYF. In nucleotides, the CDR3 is TGTGCCAGCAGTTCCCTTAAGGTAGCGGGAGTGGCAGATACGCAGTATTTT.